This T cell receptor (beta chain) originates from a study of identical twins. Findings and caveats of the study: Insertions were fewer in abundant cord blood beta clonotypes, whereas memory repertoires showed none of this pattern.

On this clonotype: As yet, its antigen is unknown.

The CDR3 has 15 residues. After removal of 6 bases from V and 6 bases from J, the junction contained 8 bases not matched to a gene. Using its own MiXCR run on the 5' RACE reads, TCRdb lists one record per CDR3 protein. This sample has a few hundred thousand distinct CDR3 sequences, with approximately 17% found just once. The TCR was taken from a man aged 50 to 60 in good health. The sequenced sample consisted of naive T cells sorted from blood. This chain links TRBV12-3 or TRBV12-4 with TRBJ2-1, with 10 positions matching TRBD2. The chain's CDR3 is CASSPGLAATNEQFF. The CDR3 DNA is TGTGCCAGCAGCCCCGGACTAGCGGCCACCAATGAGCAGTTCTTC.